This T cell receptor beta chain was profiled in a study of monozygotic twins with inflammatory bowel disease. CDR3 size: 14 residues. CDR1 is SGHRS and CDR2 is YFSETQ in the germline V gene. Per-sample cDNA came from eight separate reactions. Researchers used template switching to add UMIs featuring a 6-nucleotide sample barcode. TCRdb reprocessed the 5' RACE reads; each CDR3 protein has one entry and no DNA is given. Here the sample table reports 330,000 or so distinct CDR3 sequences. The chain recombines TRBV5-1 with TRBJ2-3; TCRdb's D gene call, TRBD1, goes unchecked for lack of DNA. Sequencing used blood. The TCR was taken from a human donor with ulcerative colitis or Crohn's disease, or a healthy co-twin of an affected twin (not recorded which). The CDR3 reads CASSKGQATDTQYF. The complete variable domain, with remaining parts taken from reference TRBV5-1 and TRBJ2-3, reads KAGVTQTPRYLIKTRGQQVTLSCSPISGHRSVSWYQQTPGQGLQFLFEYFSETQRNKGNFPGRFSGRQFSNSRSEMNVSTLELGDSALYLCASSKGQATDTQYFGPGTRLTVL.